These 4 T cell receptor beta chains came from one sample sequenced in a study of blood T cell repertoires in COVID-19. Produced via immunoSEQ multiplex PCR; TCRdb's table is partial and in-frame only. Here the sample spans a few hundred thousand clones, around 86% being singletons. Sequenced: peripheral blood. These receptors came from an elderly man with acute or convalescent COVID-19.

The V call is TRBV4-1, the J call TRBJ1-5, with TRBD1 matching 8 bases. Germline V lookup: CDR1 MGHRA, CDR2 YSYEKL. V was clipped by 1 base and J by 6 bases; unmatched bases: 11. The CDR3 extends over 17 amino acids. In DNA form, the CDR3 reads TGCGCCAGCAGCCAAGGGGGGACAGGAAGTTACCGTCAGCCCCAGCATTTT. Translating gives CASSQGGTGSYRQPQHF.

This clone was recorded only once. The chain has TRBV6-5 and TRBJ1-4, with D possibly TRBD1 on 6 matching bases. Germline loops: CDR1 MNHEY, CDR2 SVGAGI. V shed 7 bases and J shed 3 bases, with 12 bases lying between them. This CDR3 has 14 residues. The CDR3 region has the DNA TGTGCCAGCACCTTGACAGGTTCTAATGAAAAACTGTTTTTT. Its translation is CASTLTGSNEKLFF.

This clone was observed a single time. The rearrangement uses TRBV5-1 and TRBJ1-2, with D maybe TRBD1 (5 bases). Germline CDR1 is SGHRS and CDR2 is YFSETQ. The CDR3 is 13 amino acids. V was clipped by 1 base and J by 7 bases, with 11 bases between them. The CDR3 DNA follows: TGCGCCAGCAGCTTGTCCTCCCAGGGTGGCTACACCTTC. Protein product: CASSLSSQGGYTF.

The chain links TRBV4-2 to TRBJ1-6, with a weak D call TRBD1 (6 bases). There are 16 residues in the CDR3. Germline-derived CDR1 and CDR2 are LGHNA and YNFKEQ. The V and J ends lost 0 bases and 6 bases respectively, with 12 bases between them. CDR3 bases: TGTGCCAGCAGCCAAGAACAGGGCAGCACTAATTCACCCCTCCACTTT. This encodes CASSQEQGSTNSPLHF.